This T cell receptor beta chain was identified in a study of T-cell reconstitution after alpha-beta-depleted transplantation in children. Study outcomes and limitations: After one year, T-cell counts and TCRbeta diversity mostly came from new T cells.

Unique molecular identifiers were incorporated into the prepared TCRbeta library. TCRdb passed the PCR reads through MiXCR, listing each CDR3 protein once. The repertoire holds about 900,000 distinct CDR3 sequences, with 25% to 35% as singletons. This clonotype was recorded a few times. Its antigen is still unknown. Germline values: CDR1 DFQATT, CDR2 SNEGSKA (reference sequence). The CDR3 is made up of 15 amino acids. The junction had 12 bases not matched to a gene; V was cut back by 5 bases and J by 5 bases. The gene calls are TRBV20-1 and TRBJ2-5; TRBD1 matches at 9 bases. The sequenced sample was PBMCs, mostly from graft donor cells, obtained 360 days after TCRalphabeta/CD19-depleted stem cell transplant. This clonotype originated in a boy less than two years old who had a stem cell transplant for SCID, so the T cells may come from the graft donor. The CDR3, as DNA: TGCAGTGCTGCCCACTGGTACAGGGGGCTGGAGACCCAGTACTTC. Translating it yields CSAAHWYRGLETQYF.